Each of the 25 T cell receptor beta chains below was sequenced from the same sample in a study of T cell responses to AZD1222 COVID-19 vaccine. Sequencing used immunoSEQ multiplex PCR; TCRdb keeps in-frame clones, though not all of them. The sample contains approximately 180,000 clones, 85% to 90% of which appear only once. The source was peripheral blood, collected on day 0 of AZD1222 vaccination. The source of these receptors is an adult in good health.

V usage is TRBV6-1 and J usage is TRBJ2-2; no definite D call. Germline V gene lookup returns CDR1 MNHNS and CDR2 SASEGT. The V and J ends lost 2 bases and 4 bases respectively, with 11 bases between them. This CDR3 has 15 residues. The CDR3: CASSERVSGTGELFF. CDR3 DNA sequence: TGTGCCAGCAGTGAAAGGGTCAGTGGCACCGGGGAGCTGTTTTTT.

The chain couples TRBV10-3 to TRBJ1-5; D uncertain. The ends were cut back, 0 bases at V and 0 bases at J, with 12 bases in the middle. CDR1 and CDR2 (germline): ENHRY, SYGVKD. The CDR3 extends over 17 amino acids. The CDR3 sequence: CAISESSPQLSNQPQHF. The DNA for the CDR3 is TGTGCCATCAGTGAGTCGTCCCCACAGCTTAGCAATCAGCCCCAGCATTTT.

This sequence joins TRBV18 and TRBJ1-1, with D perhaps matching TRBD1 (6 bases). Trimming removed 1 base from V and 0 bases from J, with 12 bases in between. The CDR3 has 16 residues. Germline loops: CDR1 KGHSH, CDR2 LQKENI. The CDR3 DNA reads as TGTGCCAGCTCACCACGGACAGACCTGGTGAACACTGAAGCTTTCTTT. It encodes CASSPRTDLVNTEAFF.

The V call is TRBV28, the J call TRBJ1-2, with a possible D match to TRBD1 (6 bases). V was shortened by 1 base and J by 3 bases, with 9 bases between the two germline ends. CDR1 is MDHEN and CDR2 is SYDVKM in the germline V gene. The CDR3 has 14 amino acids. The CDR3 sequence: CASSLSAGDYGYTF. The CDR3, as DNA: TGTGCCAGCAGTTTATCCGCAGGGGACTATGGCTACACCTTC.

The V and J genes are TRBV18 and TRBJ1-3; TRBD1 agrees at 9 bases. With V trimmed by 6 bases and J by 3 bases, 6 bases remained unmatched. CDR3 length: 15 residues. Germline V CDR1 and CDR2: KGHSH, LQKENI. CDR3 coding DNA: TGTGCCAGCTCGTCCGGGACAGGGCTTGGAAACACCATATATTTT. Residues: CASSSGTGLGNTIYF.

V usage is TRBV5-5 and J usage is TRBJ2-5; tentatively, D is TRBD1 (5 bases). The CDR3 is made up of 13 amino acids. Looked up from germline, CDR1 is SGHKS and CDR2 is YYEKEE (reference sequence). The ends were cut back, 7 bases at V and 4 bases at J, with 14 bases in the middle. The CDR3 loop reads CASDRNWGETQYF. The CDR3 DNA reads TGTGCCAGCGACAGAAATTGGGGAGAGACCCAGTACTTC. The full variable domain, in which reference TRBV5-5 and TRBJ2-5 provide the parts outside the CDR3, is DAGVTQSPTHLIKTRGQQVTLRCSPISGHKSVSWYQQVLGQGPQFIFQYYEKEERGRGNFPDRFSARQFPNYSSELNVNALLLGDSALYLCASDRNWGETQYFGPGTRLLVL.

V usage is TRBV18 and J usage is TRBJ1-1, with TRBD1 as a possible D gene (5 bases). With 3 bases removed from V and 2 bases from J, the gap between germline ends came to 13 bases. The CDR3 spans 15 residues. Per the germline V gene, CDR1 is KGHSH and CDR2 is LQKENI. CDR3 nucleotide sequence: TGTGCCAGCTCACCTTACAACGGACAAAACACTGAAGCTTTCTTT. This gives the protein CASSPYNGQNTEAFF.

This clone was seen only once. V usage is TRBV10-3 and J usage is TRBJ1-2; perhaps TRBD1 as D (5 bases). The V and J ends lost 0 bases and 7 bases respectively, with 15 bases between them. The CDR3 covers 15 residues. Germline V CDR1 and CDR2: ENHRY, SYGVKD. CDR3 DNA sequence: TGTGCCATCAGTGAGTCGAGCCAGGGACGGCGTGGCTACACCTTC. As protein: CAISESSQGRRGYTF.

This rearrangement joins TRBV30 to TRBJ2-7; 9 bases match TRBD2. CDR3 size: 20 residues. Losses at the gene ends were 1 base for V and 2 bases for J; bases not matched to a gene: 21. Germline CDR1 is GTSNPN and CDR2 is SVGIG (reference sequence). This CDR3 reads CAWSGFGTEKSGRLTYEQYF. The CDR3 nucleotides read TGTGCCTGGAGTGGATTTGGAACAGAGAAAAGCGGGAGGTTGACCTACGAGCAGTACTTC.

The chain carries TRBV18 and TRBJ2-5, with 8 positions matching TRBD2. Per germline, CDR1 KGHSH and CDR2 LQKENI. CDR3 length: 15 residues. With 2 bases clipped from V and 3 bases from J, the junction kept 5 bases outside the gene matches. CDR3 in DNA: TGTGCCAGCTCACCAATAAAAGCGGGGGAAGAGACCCAGTACTTC. Protein: CASSPIKAGEETQYF.

The chain carries TRBV3-1 (or the pseudogene TRBV3-2) and TRBJ1-2; no definite D call. The germline V gene encodes CDR1 LGHDT and CDR2 YNNKEL (reference sequence). V gave up 4 bases and J gave up 4 bases, with 10 bases separating them. The CDR3 is 13 residues long. In nucleotides, the CDR3 is TGTGCCAGCAGCCGGGAGTTCTCCTATGGCTACACCTTC. Translating gives CASSREFSYGYTF.

The genes are TRBV2 and TRBJ1-1, with TRBD1 matching over 9 bases. V trimming: 1 base; J trimming: 7 bases; junction bases outside the gene matches: 4. CDR3 length: 14 residues. CDR1 and CDR2 (germline): SNHLY, FYNNEI. The CDR3 DNA follows: TGTGCCAGCAGTGAAGGGACAGGGGTGAATGAAGCTTTCTTT. Amino acid sequence: CASSEGTGVNEAFF. The complete variable domain, with remaining parts taken from reference TRBV2 and TRBJ1-1, reads EPEVTQTPSHQVTQMGQEVILRCVPISNHLYFYWYRQILGQKVEFLVSFYNNEISEKSEIFDDQFSVERPDGSNFTLKIRSTKLEDSAMYFCASSEGTGVNEAFFGQGTRLTVV.

The V gene is TRBV20-1, the J gene TRBJ2-5; 13 bases match TRBD2. Germline V gene data show CDR1 as DFQATT and CDR2 as SNEGSKA (reference sequence). The V and J ends lost 3 bases and 5 bases, in that order; junction bases with no gene match: 12. The CDR3 runs 17 residues. The CDR3 DNA reads as TGCAGTGCTAGTGCGGGGACTAGCGGGATTATCGGGGAGACCCAGTACTTC. Its translation: CSASAGTSGIIGETQYF.

The rearrangement uses TRBV27 and TRBJ1-1; a weak D match, TRBD1 (6 bases). Trimming pared 5 bases from V and 0 bases from J, leaving 10 bases between. CDR1 and CDR2 (germline): MNHEY, SMNVEV (reference sequence). The CDR3 extends over 14 amino acids. CDR3 in amino acids: CASSETGLNTEAFF. Here the CDR3 DNA reads TGTGCCAGCAGTGAGACAGGATTGAACACTGAAGCTTTCTTT.

This clone occurred a few times. This chain joins TRBV7-3 and TRBJ1-1; 12 nucleotides align to TRBD1. CDR1 and CDR2 from the germline V gene are SGHTA and FQGTGA. This CDR3 contains 17 residues. V lost 2 bases and J lost 5; bases outside the gene matches: 9. The CDR3 loop reads CASSLAGQGARGTEAFF. CDR3 nucleotide sequence: TGTGCCAGCAGCTTAGCGGGACAGGGGGCGCGGGGGACTGAAGCTTTCTTT.

V and J are TRBV4-3 and TRBJ1-6, with TRBD1 matching over 7 bases. This CDR3 is 15 amino acids long. Germline assignment: CDR1 LGHNA and CDR2 YSLEER. J was trimmed by 8 bases and V by 2 bases; bases with no gene match: 6. Here the CDR3 reads CASSQQDRADSPLHF. The CDR3, as DNA: TGCGCCAGCAGCCAACAAGACAGGGCTGATTCACCCCTCCACTTT.

The chain recombines TRBV5-5 with TRBJ1-1; unclear D gene. Germline V lookup: CDR1 SGHKS, CDR2 YYEKEE (reference sequence). CDR3 size: 14 residues. Between the trimmed V and J ends, which lost 0 bases and 4 bases, there was a span of 10 bases. The CDR3 DNA reads TGTGCCAGCAGCTTGGCTGGATATGGCACTGAAGCTTTCTTT. This encodes CASSLAGYGTEAFF.

This clone has just a few counts. This rearrangement joins TRBV5-6 to TRBJ1-6, with D unclear. The CDR3 is 13 residues long. V was trimmed by 2 bases and J by 12 bases, leaving 12 bases between them. Germline CDR1 reads SGHDT; CDR2 reads YYEEEE. CDR3 sequence: CASSFGPKGPLHF. CDR3 DNA: TGTGCCAGCAGCTTCGGGCCGAAGGGACCCCTCCACTTT. Supplemented by reference TRBV5-6 and TRBJ1-6, the full variable domain reads DAGVTQSPTHLIKTRGQQVTLRCSPKSGHDTVSWYQQALGQGPQFIFQYYEEEERQRGNFPDRFSGHQFPNYSSELNVNALLLGDSALYLCASSFGPKGPLHFGNGTRLTVT.

For the CDR3, the DNA is TGTGCCAGCAGCCGCCGGGACAGGGGTCCCGAGCAGTACTTC. Its translation is CASSRRDRGPEQYF. This chain links TRBV3-1 (or the pseudogene TRBV3-2) with TRBJ2-7; 10 bases line up with TRBD1. V was pared by 4 bases and J by 6 bases, with 6 bases of the junction left unmatched. The CDR3 consists of 14 residues. Germline CDR1 and CDR2: LGHDT and YNNKEL (reference sequence).

This chain links TRBV28 with TRBJ1-1; 9 bases fit TRBD1. V was clipped by 5 bases and J by 8 bases; unmatched bases: 9. CDR1 is MDHEN and CDR2 is SYDVKM in the germline V gene. The CDR3 has 14 amino acids. The CDR3 here is CASSPGTGLAEAFF. The CDR3 region has the DNA TGTGCCAGCAGTCCCGGGACAGGGTTGGCCGAAGCTTTCTTT. Together with reference TRBV28 and TRBJ1-1, the CDR3 gives the full variable domain: DVKVTQSSRYLVKRTGEKVFLECVQDMDHENMFWYRQDPGLGLRLIYFSYDVKMKEKGDIPEGYSVSREKKERFSLILESASTNQTSMYLCASSPGTGLAEAFFGQGTRLTVV.

The gene calls are TRBV18 and TRBJ1-1; D perhaps matches TRBD1 (6 bases). With 3 bases removed from V and 10 bases from J, the gap between germline ends came to 18 bases. The CDR3 extends over 14 amino acids. Germline lookup yields CDR1 KGHSH and CDR2 LQKENI. The CDR3 loop reads CASSPGALLGVAFF. As DNA, the CDR3 is TGTGCCAGCTCACCGGGGGCCCTCTTGGGGGTAGCTTTCTTT.

CDR3 region: CASTGGGKFSGNTIYF. Here the CDR3 DNA reads TGTGCCAGCACTGGGGGGGGCAAATTCTCTGGAAACACCATATATTTT. The chain carries TRBV9 and TRBJ1-3; possibly TRBD1 for D (6 bases). The V gene's germline CDR1 is SGDLS and CDR2 YYNGEE. The CDR3 has 16 amino acids. Trimming cost V 6 bases and J 0 bases, with 16 bases left between them.

This clone has more than one count but fewer than ten. The chain is built from TRBV27 and TRBJ2-1, with 11 bases identical to TRBD2. Germline trimming cut 5 bases from V and 6 bases from J; bases unmatched to any gene: 6. The CDR3 spans 15 residues. Germline lookup yields CDR1 MNHEY and CDR2 SMNVEV (reference sequence). The CDR3 bases are TGTGCCAGCAGTACTAGCGGGAGCATTCGCAATGAGCAGTTCTTC. Its translation is CASSTSGSIRNEQFF.

The chain links TRBV30 to TRBJ2-7; D remains ambiguous. This CDR3 has 14 amino acids. Germline V CDR1 and CDR2: GTSNPN, SVGIG (reference sequence). Trimming took off 3 bases at V and 5 bases at J, with 17 bases between the two ends. DNA of the CDR3: TGTGCCTGGAGGGTGAAAAGGCGCGGCAACGAGCAGTACTTC. This encodes CAWRVKRRGNEQYF.

This clone has more than one count but fewer than ten. The chain is built from TRBV6-6 and TRBJ1-1; no clear D. This CDR3 spans 11 amino acids. Germline V gene data show CDR1 as MNHNY and CDR2 as SVGAGI (reference sequence). V was trimmed by 6 bases and J by 1 base, leaving 3 bases between them. CDR3 loop: CASRQNTEAFF. In DNA form, the CDR3 reads TGTGCCAGCAGACAGAACACTGAAGCTTTCTTT.